What follows describes a single TCR beta chain. Its antigen is unknown. The data are from a study of a mutant IDH1 vaccine in newly diagnosed glioma. Background on the study: Vaccine administration was initiated 4-6 weeks following radiotherapy alone, or with temozolomide cycles.

This CDR3 has 11 amino acids. V was trimmed by 7 bases and J by 4 bases, leaving 8 bases between them. CDR1 is DFQATT, CDR2 SNEGSKA, per germline (reference sequence). The time point denotes: week 23, last vaccination. In every dose of vaccine, 300 ug of mutant IDH1 20-mer peptide was given alongside topical imiquimod. Data came from immunoSEQ multiplex PCR; TCRdb stores just in-frame clones and leaves some out. The sample consists of around 56,000 clones, 81% of them appearing once. The sequence came from a woman aged 35 to 49 with glioma. Some clones in this sample may be carry-over from other donors' samples. The material was PBMCs, obtained from a glioma patient whose treatment included an IDH1 peptide vaccine. This chain uses TRBV20-1 with TRBJ1-3; possible D gene TRBD1, 5 bases. The CDR3 reads CSVGRGNTIYF. The DNA for the CDR3 is TGCAGTGTGGGGCGCGGAAACACCATATATTTT.